This T cell receptor (beta chain) came from a study of blood T cells in healthy people across ages. This clonotype was seen a handful of times. The donors, all healthy, were Caucasians living in Russia, aged 6 to 90. For every donor, a draw yielded about 10 milliliters of peripheral blood. The study isolated at least 7 million PBMCs from each sample. Trimming removed 0 bases at V and 0 bases at J, with 9 bases between. This CDR3 region has 15 residues. The germline V gene encodes CDR1 SGHRS and CDR2 YFSETQ. A J-beta primer mix and a sample-barcoded 5' primer were used in a second PCR of about 7 to 12 cycles. Researchers report that each sample yielded at least 2.5 million CDR3-containing paired-end reads. TCRdb re-called the 5' RACE reads through MiXCR, storing one row per CDR3 protein. This sample has 700,000 or so distinct CDR3 sequences; around two fifths occur once, and the top ten carry roughly 30%.

The chain recombines TRBV5-1 with TRBJ1-1; no reliable D call. Material: blood. The sequence was collected from an elderly man in good health. The CDR3 DNA sequence: TGCGCCAGCAGCTTGGGGGTTATCATGAACACTGAAGCTTTCTTT. This translates into CASSLGVIMNTEAFF. The full variable domain, with the rest looked up from reference TRBV5-1 and TRBJ1-1, is KAGVTQTPRYLIKTRGQQVTLSCSPISGHRSVSWYQQTPGQGLQFLFEYFSETQRNKGNFPGRFSGRQFSNSRSEMNVSTLELGDSALYLCASSLGVIMNTEAFFGQGTRLTVV.